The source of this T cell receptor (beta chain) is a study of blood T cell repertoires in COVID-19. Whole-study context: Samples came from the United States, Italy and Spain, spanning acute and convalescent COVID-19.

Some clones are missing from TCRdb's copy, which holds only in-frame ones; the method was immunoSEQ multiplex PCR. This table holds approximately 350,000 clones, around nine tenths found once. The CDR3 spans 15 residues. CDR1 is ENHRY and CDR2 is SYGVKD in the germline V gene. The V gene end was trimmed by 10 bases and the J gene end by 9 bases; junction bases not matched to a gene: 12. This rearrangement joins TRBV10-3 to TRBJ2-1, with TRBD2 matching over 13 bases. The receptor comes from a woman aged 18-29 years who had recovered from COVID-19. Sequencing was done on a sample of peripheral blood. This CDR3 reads CATHDGLAGAGEQFF. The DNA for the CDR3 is TGTGCCACTCACGATGGACTAGCGGGAGCAGGTGAGCAGTTCTTC.